These 22 T cell receptor beta chains share one sample of origin, sequenced in a study of blood T cell repertoires in COVID-19. Generated by immunoSEQ multiplex PCR, the TCRdb table keeps only in-frame clones and is missing some. The sample includes 6,000 to 6,500 clones, approximately 80% seen only once; the top ten take roughly 8.2%. What was sequenced was peripheral blood. All receptors derive from a human donor with active COVID-19. The donor label of this sample is uncertain.

Only a few counts were recorded for this clone. CDR3 protein: CASSVPRGGGTDTQYF. In DNA, the CDR3 is TGTGCCAGCAGCGTTCCCCGGGGGGGCGGCACAGATACGCAGTATTTT. The chain couples TRBV9 to TRBJ2-3; 8 positions match TRBD2. This CDR3 region has 16 residues. CDR1 is SGDLS, CDR2 YYNGEE, per germline. The J segment lost 1 base and the V segment lost 2 bases, leaving 6 bases of the junction unmatched.

The chain joins TRBV6-1 to TRBJ2-3; 7 bases map to TRBD1. The CDR3 loop spans 16 amino acids. With 4 bases clipped from V and 3 bases from J, the junction kept 10 bases outside the gene matches. Germline V gene sequence: CDR1 MNHNS, CDR2 SASEGT. The CDR3 region is CASSGSRQGETDTQYF. DNA for the CDR3: TGTGCCAGCAGTGGTTCGAGACAGGGAGAAACAGATACGCAGTATTTT.

V gene TRBV6-5 combines with J gene TRBJ1-2; 9 nucleotides align to TRBD1. The CDR3 runs to 14 residues. V gave up 4 bases and J gave up 8 bases; unmatched junction bases: 8. The germline V gene has CDR1 MNHEY and CDR2 SVGAGI. CDR3 DNA sequence: TGTGCCAGCAGTTCTGGGGACAGGGAGTACGGCTACACCTTC. This translates into CASSSGDREYGYTF.

The chain employs TRBV7-8 and TRBJ1-5, with D maybe TRBD1 (5 bases). The V end was cut by 6 bases, the J end by 3 bases, with 18 bases between. The germline V gene has CDR1 SGHVS and CDR2 FQNEAQ. The CDR3 runs to 16 residues. The DNA of the CDR3 is TGTGCCAGCAGTTTGGAGGGGCGCCTCGTCAATCAGCCCCAGCATTTT. Protein product: CASSLEGRLVNQPQHF.

About this clone itself: The CDR3 end shows no conserved phenylalanine or tryptophan, and so a read error is likely. The V call is TRBV6-1, the J call TRBJ1-2; D gene ambiguous. The CDR3 sequence is 13 residues long. The germline V and J ends were trimmed by 2 bases and 8 bases, with 12 bases remaining between them. The V gene's germline CDR1 is MNHNS and CDR2 SASEGT. CDR3: CASSETDGEGYTL. CDR3 sequence (DNA): TGTGCCAGCAGTGAAACGGACGGGGAAGGCTACACCCTC.

The chain carries TRBV6-4 and TRBJ2-1; TRBD2 agrees at 8 bases. With 5 bases clipped from V and 5 bases from J, the junction kept 5 bases outside the gene matches. The germline V gene encodes CDR1 MRHNA and CDR2 SNTAGT. The CDR3 covers 14 residues. The CDR3 region is CASSPGGDNNEQFF. The CDR3, as DNA: TGTGCCAGCAGTCCGGGGGGGGACAACAATGAGCAGTTCTTC.

The chain recombines TRBV5-1 with TRBJ2-1; perhaps TRBD2 as D (6 bases). V was pared by 3 bases and J by 3 bases, with 13 bases between. Looked up from germline, CDR1 is SGHRS and CDR2 is YFSETQ. This CDR3 has 15 amino acids. The CDR3 region is CASSWSGPGYNEQFF. The DNA of the CDR3 is TGCGCCAGCAGCTGGAGCGGGCCGGGCTACAATGAGCAGTTCTTC. Supplemented by reference TRBV5-1 and TRBJ2-1, the full variable domain reads KAGVTQTPRYLIKTRGQQVTLSCSPISGHRSVSWYQQTPGQGLQFLFEYFSETQRNKGNFPGRFSGRQFSNSRSEMNVSTLELGDSALYLCASSWSGPGYNEQFFGPGTRLTVL.

For the CDR3, the DNA is TGTGCCAGCAGCCCAGACAATGGCTACGAGCAGTACTTC. Protein: CASSPDNGYEQYF. This chain uses TRBV9 with TRBJ2-7; no reliable D call. V lost 4 bases and J lost 3, with 11 bases in between. The CDR3 is made up of 13 amino acids. Germline V CDR1 and CDR2: SGDLS, YYNGEE.

The V call is TRBV3-1 (or the pseudogene TRBV3-2), the J call TRBJ2-6; D is unclear. The CDR3 is made up of 16 amino acids. Trimming removed 0 bases at V and 0 bases at J, with 6 bases between. The germline V gene has CDR1 LGHDT and CDR2 YNNKEL (reference sequence). The CDR3 region is CASSQDLFSGANVLTF. CDR3 nucleotide sequence: TGTGCCAGCAGCCAAGATCTGTTCTCTGGGGCCAACGTCCTGACTTTC.

The CDR3 nucleotides read TGTGCCAGCAGTTTATCCGAGACAGTCCTTTACGATGGCTACACCTTC. Amino acid sequence: CASSLSETVLYDGYTF. The rearrangement joins TRBV28 to TRBJ1-2, with D tentatively TRBD1 (5 bases). In germline, CDR1 is MDHEN, CDR2 SYDVKM. The CDR3 covers 16 residues. Trimming left V 1 base short and J 6 bases short, with 18 bases between.

Only a few counts were recorded for this clone. V and J are TRBV2 and TRBJ2-1; TRBD2 aligns across 14 bases. The germline gives CDR1 SNHLY, CDR2 FYNNEI. Losses at the gene ends were 7 bases for V and 8 bases for J; bases not matched to a gene: 4. The CDR3 covers 14 residues. The CDR3 region is CASIWTSGRYEQFF. The DNA for the CDR3 is TGTGCCAGCATCTGGACTAGCGGGAGGTATGAGCAGTTCTTC.

The chain employs TRBV7-8 and TRBJ1-5; 11 nucleotides line up with TRBD1. CDR3 length equals 16 residues. The J segment lost 6 bases and the V segment lost 5 bases, leaving 9 bases of the junction unmatched. CDR1 is SGHVS, CDR2 FQNEAQ, per germline. CDR3 DNA: TGTGCCAGCAGCATAACCGGACAGGGGGCATTTCAGCCCCAGCATTTT. Translation gives CASSITGQGAFQPQHF.

This chain joins TRBV5-6 and TRBJ2-3; D gene unclear. V was pared by 5 bases and J by 3 bases, with 4 bases between. This CDR3 is built from 11 residues. Looked up from germline, CDR1 is SGHDT and CDR2 is YYEEEE. CDR3 nucleotide sequence: TGTGCCAGCAGGACTACAGATACGCAGTATTTT. Its protein is CASRTTDTQYF.

The gene calls are TRBV6-6 and TRBJ1-2, with D possibly matching TRBD1 (5 bases). This CDR3 region has 14 residues. Deletions cut 0 bases from V and 7 bases from J, with 12 bases between. Germline assignment: CDR1 MNHNY and CDR2 SVGAGI (reference sequence). CDR3 region: CASSYSGDPGGYTF. Written as DNA, the CDR3 is TGTGCCAGCAGTTACTCAGGGGATCCGGGTGGCTACACCTTC.

The rearrangement uses TRBV27 and TRBJ2-7, with 11 nucleotides matching TRBD1. Germline V CDR1 and CDR2: MNHEY, SMNVEV (reference sequence). The trim removed 6 bases at V and 3 bases at J, leaving 4 bases unmatched. The CDR3 has 14 amino acids. The CDR3 region is CASSPGTGGYEQYF. In nucleotides, the CDR3 is TGTGCCAGCAGCCCCGGGACAGGGGGCTACGAGCAGTACTTC.

This chain links TRBV29-1 with TRBJ2-7; D might be TRBD2 (6 bases). Germline CDR1 SQVTM, CDR2 ANQGSEA. Deletions cut 5 bases from V and 5 bases from J, with 13 bases between. The length of the CDR3 is 12 residues. The CDR3 sequence is CSVIAGPDEQYV. For the CDR3, the DNA is TGCAGCGTTATTGCGGGGCCGGACGAGCAGTACGTC.

The rearrangement links TRBV30 to TRBJ1-5; TRBD1 aligns across 8 bases. Germline V gene lookup returns CDR1 GTSNPN and CDR2 SVGIG (reference sequence). This CDR3 region has 15 residues. Unmatched junction bases numbered 8, after V lost 3 bases and J lost 4 bases. CDR3 in amino acids: CAWSRWDRPNQPQHF. The CDR3 nucleotides are TGTGCCTGGAGCCGGTGGGACAGGCCGAATCAGCCCCAGCATTTT.

V is TRBV28 and J is TRBJ2-7, with a tentative D call TRBD2 (5 bases). The CDR3 is made up of 15 amino acids. Looked up from germline, CDR1 is MDHEN and CDR2 is SYDVKM. V was pared by 2 bases and J by 2 bases, with 13 bases between. The DNA of the CDR3 is TGTGCCAGCAGTTTAAGGACCATCGGGACCTACGAGCAGTACTTC. It translates to CASSLRTIGTYEQYF.

The gene calls are TRBV6-4 and TRBJ2-3; 11 bases line up with TRBD2. Germline V gives CDR1 MRHNA, CDR2 SNTAGT. This CDR3 contains 14 residues. Trimming at V came to 2 bases and at J to 5 bases, leaving 0 bases not matched to a gene. This CDR3 reads CASSDGLAGDTQYF. The CDR3, as DNA: TGTGCCAGCAGTGACGGACTAGCGGGAGATACGCAGTATTTT.

The CDR3 reads CASSLIPGTRDNSPLHF. In DNA form, the CDR3 reads TGTGCCAGCAGCTTGATCCCAGGGACACGGGATAATTCACCCCTCCACTTT. The V and J genes are TRBV7-8 and TRBJ1-6; tentatively, D is TRBD1 (6 bases). The V end lost 3 bases, the J end lost 5 bases, and 17 bases lay between the germline ends. CDR3 length equals 17 residues. The germline CDR1 and CDR2 sequences are SGHVS and FQNEAQ.

The chain couples TRBV6-5 to TRBJ2-7; 11 bases are shared with TRBD2. The germline V gene has CDR1 MNHEY and CDR2 SVGAGI. Losses at the gene ends were 6 bases for V and 4 bases for J; bases not matched to a gene: 8. The CDR3 loop spans 15 amino acids. The CDR3 DNA sequence: TGTGCCAGCAGCACTGGACTAGCGGGCCCTTACGAGCAGTACGTC. Translating it yields CASSTGLAGPYEQYV.

The V call is TRBV18, the J call TRBJ1-1; D perhaps matches TRBD1 (5 bases). This CDR3 has 15 amino acids. CDR1 and CDR2 from the germline V gene are KGHSH and LQKENI. Trimming took off 3 bases at V and 2 bases at J, with 13 bases between the two ends. The chain's CDR3 is CASSPLQDLNTEAFF. CDR3 DNA sequence: TGTGCCAGCTCACCGTTACAGGACCTTAACACTGAAGCTTTCTTT.